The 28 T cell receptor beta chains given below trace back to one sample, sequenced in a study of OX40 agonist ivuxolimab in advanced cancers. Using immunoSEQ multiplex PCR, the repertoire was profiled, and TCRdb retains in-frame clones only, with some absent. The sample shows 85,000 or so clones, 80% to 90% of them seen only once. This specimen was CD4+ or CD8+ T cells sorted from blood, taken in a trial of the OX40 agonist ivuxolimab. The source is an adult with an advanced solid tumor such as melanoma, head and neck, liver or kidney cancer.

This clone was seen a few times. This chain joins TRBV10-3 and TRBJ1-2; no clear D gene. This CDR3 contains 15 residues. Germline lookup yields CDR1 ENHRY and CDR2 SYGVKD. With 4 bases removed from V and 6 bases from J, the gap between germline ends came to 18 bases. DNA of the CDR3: TGTGCCATCAGTGCTAGGACTTCCGAAACCAATGGCTACACCTTC. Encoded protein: CAISARTSETNGYTF.

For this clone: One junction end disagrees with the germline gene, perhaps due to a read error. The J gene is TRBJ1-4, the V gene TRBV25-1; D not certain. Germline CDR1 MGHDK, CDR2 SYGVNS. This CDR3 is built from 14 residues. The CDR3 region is CANSERLGEEKLFF. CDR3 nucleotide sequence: TGTGCCAACAGTGAACGTCTGGGAGAAGAAAAACTGTTTTTT. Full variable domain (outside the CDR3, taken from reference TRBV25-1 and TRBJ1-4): EADIYQTPRYLVIGTGKKITLECSQTMGHDKMYWYQQDPGMELHLIHYSYGVNSTEKGDLSSESTVSRIRTEHFPLTLESARPSHTSQYLCANSERLGEEKLFFGSGTQLSVL.

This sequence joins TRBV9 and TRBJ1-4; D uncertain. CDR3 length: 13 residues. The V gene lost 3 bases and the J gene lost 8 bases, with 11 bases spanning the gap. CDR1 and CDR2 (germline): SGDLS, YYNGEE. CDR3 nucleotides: TGTGCCAGCAGCGCTAAGGACGGGGAAAAACTGTTTTTT. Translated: CASSAKDGEKLFF.

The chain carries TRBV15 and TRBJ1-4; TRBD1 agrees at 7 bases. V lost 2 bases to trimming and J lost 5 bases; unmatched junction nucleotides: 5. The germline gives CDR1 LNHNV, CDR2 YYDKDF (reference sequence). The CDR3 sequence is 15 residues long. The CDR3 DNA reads TGTGCCACCAGCAGACTGGGACAGAGAAATGAAAAACTGTTTTTT. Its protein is CATSRLGQRNEKLFF. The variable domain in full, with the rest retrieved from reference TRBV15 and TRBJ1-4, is DAMVIQNPRYQVTQFGKPVTLSCSQTLNHNVMYWYQQKSSQAPKLLFHYYDKDFNNEADTPDNFQSRRPNTSFCFLDIRSPGLGDTAMYLCATSRLGQRNEKLFFGSGTQLSVL.

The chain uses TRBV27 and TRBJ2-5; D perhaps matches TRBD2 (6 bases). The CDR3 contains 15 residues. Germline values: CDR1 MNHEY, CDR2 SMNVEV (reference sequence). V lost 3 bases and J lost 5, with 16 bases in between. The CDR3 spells CASSLSPGLRETQYF. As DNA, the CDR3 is TGTGCCAGCAGTTTGTCCCCGGGACTTCGGGAGACCCAGTACTTC.

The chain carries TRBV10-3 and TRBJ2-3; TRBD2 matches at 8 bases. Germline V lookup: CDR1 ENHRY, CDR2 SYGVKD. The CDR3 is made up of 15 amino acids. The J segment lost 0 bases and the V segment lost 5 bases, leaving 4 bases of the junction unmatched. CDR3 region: CAISFAGGSTDTQYF. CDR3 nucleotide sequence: TGTGCCATCAGTTTCGCGGGGGGTAGCACAGATACGCAGTATTTT.

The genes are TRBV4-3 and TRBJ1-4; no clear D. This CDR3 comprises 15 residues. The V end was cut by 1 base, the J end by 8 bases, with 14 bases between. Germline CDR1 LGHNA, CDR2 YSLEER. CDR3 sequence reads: CASSQATQMREKLFF. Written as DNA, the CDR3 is TGCGCCAGCAGCCAAGCTACGCAAATGAGGGAAAAACTGTTTTTT.

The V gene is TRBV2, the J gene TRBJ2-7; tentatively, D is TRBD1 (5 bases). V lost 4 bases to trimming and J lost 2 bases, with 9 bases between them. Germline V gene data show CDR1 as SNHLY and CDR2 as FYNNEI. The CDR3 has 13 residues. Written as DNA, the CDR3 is TGTGCCAGCAGTGTGACAGACACCTACGAGCAGTACTTC. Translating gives CASSVTDTYEQYF. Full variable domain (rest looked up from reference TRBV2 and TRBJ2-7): EPEVTQTPSHQVTQMGQEVILRCVPISNHLYFYWYRQILGQKVEFLVSFYNNEISEKSEIFDDQFSVERPDGSNFTLKIRSTKLEDSAMYFCASSVTDTYEQYFGPGTRLTVT.

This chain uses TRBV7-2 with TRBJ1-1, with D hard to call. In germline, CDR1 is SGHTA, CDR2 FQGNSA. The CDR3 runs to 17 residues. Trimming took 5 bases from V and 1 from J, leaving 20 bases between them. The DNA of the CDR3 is TGTGCCAGCAGCCTAAGACCATCCGGGAATCCGAACACTGAAGCTTTCTTT. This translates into CASSLRPSGNPNTEAFF.

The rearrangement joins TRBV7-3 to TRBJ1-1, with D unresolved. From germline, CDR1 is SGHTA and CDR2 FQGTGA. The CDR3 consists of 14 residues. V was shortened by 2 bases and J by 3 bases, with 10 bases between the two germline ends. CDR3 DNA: TGTGCCAGCAGCTTACAGAAGGCGGACACTGAAGCTTTCTTT. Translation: CASSLQKADTEAFF.

CDR3 residues: CASSSSGAYNEQFF. The CDR3 DNA follows: TGTGCCAGCAGCTCTAGCGGGGCTTACAATGAGCAGTTCTTC. This chain links TRBV7-3 with TRBJ2-1; 9 positions agree with TRBD2. The CDR3 runs 14 residues. CDR1 is SGHTA, CDR2 FQGTGA, per germline. J lost 4 bases, V lost 4 bases, and 2 bases had no gene match.

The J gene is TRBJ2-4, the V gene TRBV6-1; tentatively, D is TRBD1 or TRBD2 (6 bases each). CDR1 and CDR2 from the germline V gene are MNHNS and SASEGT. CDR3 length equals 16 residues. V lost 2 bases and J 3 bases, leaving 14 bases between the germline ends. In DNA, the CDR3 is TGTGCCAGCAGTGAATATGGGGGGCCCGACAAAAACATTCAGTACTTC. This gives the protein CASSEYGGPDKNIQYF.

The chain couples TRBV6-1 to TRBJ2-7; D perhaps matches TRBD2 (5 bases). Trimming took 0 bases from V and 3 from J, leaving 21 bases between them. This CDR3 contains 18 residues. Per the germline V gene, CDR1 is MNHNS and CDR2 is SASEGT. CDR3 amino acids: CASSEAGRGHRGLYEQYF. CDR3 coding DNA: TGTGCCAGCAGTGAAGCTGGCCGTGGTCATCGAGGACTCTACGAGCAGTACTTC.

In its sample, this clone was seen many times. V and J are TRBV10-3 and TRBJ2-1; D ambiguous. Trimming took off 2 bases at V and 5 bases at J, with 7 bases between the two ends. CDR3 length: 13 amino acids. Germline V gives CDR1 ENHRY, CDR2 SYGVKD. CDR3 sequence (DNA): TGTGCCATCAGTGAGGTTAGGAACAATGAGCAGTTCTTC. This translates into CAISEVRNNEQFF.

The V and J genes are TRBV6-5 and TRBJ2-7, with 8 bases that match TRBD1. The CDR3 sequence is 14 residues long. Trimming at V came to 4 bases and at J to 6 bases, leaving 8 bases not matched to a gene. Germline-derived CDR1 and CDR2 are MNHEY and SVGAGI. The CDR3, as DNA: TGTGCCAGCAGTTTCACCGGACAGGGCGGCGAGCAGTACTTC. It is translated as CASSFTGQGGEQYF.

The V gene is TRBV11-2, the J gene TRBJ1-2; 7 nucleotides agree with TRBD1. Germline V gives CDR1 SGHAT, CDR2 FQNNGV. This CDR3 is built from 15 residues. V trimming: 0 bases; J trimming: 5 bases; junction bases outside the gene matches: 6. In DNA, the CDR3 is TGTGCCAGCAGCTTAGATCCGGGACAGTATTATGGCTACACCTTC. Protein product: CASSLDPGQYYGYTF.

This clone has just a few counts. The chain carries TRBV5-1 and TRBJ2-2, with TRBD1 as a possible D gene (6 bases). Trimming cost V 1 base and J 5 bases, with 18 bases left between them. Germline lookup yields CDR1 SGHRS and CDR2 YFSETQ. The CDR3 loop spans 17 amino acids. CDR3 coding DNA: TGCGCCAGCAGCTTGAACCCCCCAGGGGTTAATACCGGGGAGCTGTTTTTT. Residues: CASSLNPPGVNTGELFF.

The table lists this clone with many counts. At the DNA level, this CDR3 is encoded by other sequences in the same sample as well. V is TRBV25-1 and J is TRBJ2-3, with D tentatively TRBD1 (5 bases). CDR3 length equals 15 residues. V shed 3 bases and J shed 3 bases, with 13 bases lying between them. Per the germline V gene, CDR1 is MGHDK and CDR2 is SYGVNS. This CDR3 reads CASSESQGRTDTQYF. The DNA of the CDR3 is TGTGCCAGCAGTGAGTCCCAGGGTCGGACAGATACGCAGTATTTT.

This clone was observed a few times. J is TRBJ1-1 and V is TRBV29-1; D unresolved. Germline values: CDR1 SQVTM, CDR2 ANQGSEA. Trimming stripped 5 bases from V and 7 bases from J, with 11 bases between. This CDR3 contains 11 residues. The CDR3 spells CSVRPTFEAFF. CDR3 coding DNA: TGCAGCGTTCGCCCGACATTTGAAGCTTTCTTT.

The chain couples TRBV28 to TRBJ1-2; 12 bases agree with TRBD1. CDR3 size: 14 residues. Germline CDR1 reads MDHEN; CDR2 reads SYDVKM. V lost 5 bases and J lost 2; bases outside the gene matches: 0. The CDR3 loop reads CASSGTGGNYGYTF. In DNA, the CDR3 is TGTGCCAGCAGTGGGACAGGGGGCAACTATGGCTACACCTTC.

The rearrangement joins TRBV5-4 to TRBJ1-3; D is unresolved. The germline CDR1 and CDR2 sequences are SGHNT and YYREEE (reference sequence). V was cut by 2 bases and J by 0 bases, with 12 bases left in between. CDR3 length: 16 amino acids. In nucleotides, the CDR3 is TGTGCCAGCAGCTTACGGAGTGCCGGCTCTGGAAACACCATATATTTT. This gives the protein CASSLRSAGSGNTIYF.

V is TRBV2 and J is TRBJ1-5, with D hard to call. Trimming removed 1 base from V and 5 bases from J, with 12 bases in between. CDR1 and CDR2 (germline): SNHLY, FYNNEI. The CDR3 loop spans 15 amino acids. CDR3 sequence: CASSEEAPQHQPQHF. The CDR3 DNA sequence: TGTGCCAGCAGTGAAGAGGCCCCTCAGCATCAGCCCCAGCATTTT.

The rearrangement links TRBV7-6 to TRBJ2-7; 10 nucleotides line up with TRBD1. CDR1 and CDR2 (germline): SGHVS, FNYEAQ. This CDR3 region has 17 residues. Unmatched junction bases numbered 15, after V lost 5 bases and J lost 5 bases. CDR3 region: CASSPTRGGQGKHEQYF. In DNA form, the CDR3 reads TGTGCCAGCAGCCCGACCCGCGGGGGACAGGGGAAGCACGAGCAGTACTTC.

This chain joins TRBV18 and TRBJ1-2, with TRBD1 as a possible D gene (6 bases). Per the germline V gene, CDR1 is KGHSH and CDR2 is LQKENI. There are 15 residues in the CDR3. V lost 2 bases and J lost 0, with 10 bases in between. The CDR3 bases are TGTGCCAGCTCACCATCACAGGGATCTAACTATGGCTACACCTTC. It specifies CASSPSQGSNYGYTF.

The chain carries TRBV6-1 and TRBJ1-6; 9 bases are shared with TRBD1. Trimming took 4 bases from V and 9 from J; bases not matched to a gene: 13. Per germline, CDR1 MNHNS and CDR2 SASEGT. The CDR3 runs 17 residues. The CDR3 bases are TGTGCCAGCAGTGGACTGTCCGGGACAGGGCGAGGTTCACCCCTCCACTTT. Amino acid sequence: CASSGLSGTGRGSPLHF.

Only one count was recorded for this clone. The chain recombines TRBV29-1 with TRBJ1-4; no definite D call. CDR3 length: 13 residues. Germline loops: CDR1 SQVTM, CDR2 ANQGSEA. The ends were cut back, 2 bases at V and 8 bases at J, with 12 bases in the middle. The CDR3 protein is CSVEKGGEEKLFF. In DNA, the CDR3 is TGCAGCGTTGAAAAAGGCGGGGAGGAAAAACTGTTTTTT.

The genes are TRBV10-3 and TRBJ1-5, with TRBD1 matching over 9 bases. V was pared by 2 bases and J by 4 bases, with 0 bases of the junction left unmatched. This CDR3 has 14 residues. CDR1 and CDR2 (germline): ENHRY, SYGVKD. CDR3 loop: CAISEGTGNQPQHF. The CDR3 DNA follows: TGTGCCATCAGTGAGGGGACAGGGAATCAGCCCCAGCATTTT.

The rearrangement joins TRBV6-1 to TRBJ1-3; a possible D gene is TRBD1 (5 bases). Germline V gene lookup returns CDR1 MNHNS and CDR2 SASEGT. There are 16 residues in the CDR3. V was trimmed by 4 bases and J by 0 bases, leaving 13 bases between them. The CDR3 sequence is CASSAYRFTSGNTIYF. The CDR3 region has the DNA TGTGCCAGCAGTGCCTACAGGTTTACCTCTGGAAACACCATATATTTT.